These 23 T cell receptor beta chains share one sample of origin, sequenced in a study of T cell repertoires in cytomegalovirus infection. TCRdb passed the reads through MiXCR, listing each CDR3 protein once. The sample includes hundreds of thousands of distinct CDR3 sequences, around a tenth seen only once; the top ten take around 4.1%. Input material: PBMCs. The source of these receptors is a human donor in good health (CMV status not recorded). Some clones in this sample may be carry-over from other donors' samples.

This clonotype was counted between two and nine times. The chain combines TRBV4-1 with TRBJ1-6; D gene unclear. V gave up 1 base and J gave up 7 bases, with 11 bases separating them. This CDR3 is built from 15 residues. Germline V CDR1 and CDR2: MGHRA, YSYEKL. This CDR3 reads CASSQGTLENSPLHF. CDR3 sequence (DNA): TGCGCCAGCAGCCAAGGGACCTTGGAAAATTCACCCCTCCACTTT.

Ten or more counts support this clonotype. The chain couples TRBV20-1 to TRBJ2-5; 11 bases agree with TRBD2. V lost 1 base to trimming and J lost 3 bases; unmatched junction nucleotides: 4. Germline loops: CDR1 DFQATT, CDR2 SNEGSKA (reference sequence). This CDR3 has 15 amino acids. The CDR3 reads CSARVPTSGEETQYF. The CDR3 DNA reads as TGCAGTGCTAGAGTTCCGACTAGCGGGGAAGAGACCCAGTACTTC.

This clonotype was recorded many times. This CDR3 reads CASSRTGGYTGELFF. CDR3 sequence (DNA): TGTGCCAGCAGCCGGACAGGGGGGTATACCGGGGAGCTGTTTTTT. The V gene is TRBV7-2, the J gene TRBJ2-2; 10 positions agree with TRBD1. Trimming cost V 5 bases and J 5 bases; bases outside gene matches: 5. Germline V gene sequence: CDR1 SGHTA, CDR2 FQGNSA. CDR3 size: 15 residues. The whole variable domain, filled in from reference TRBV7-2 and TRBJ2-2, reads GAGVSQSPSNKVTEKGKDVELRCDPISGHTALYWYRQSLGQGLEFLIYFQGNSAPDKSGLPSDRFSAERTGGSVSTLTIQRTQQEDSAVYLCASSRTGGYTGELFFGEGSRLTVL.

This clonotype has only a few counts. The chain has TRBV6-1 and TRBJ1-2; D gene uncertain. The CDR3 covers 15 residues. V lost 3 bases, J lost 4 bases, and 15 bases lay in between. From germline, CDR1 is MNHNS and CDR2 SASEGT. CDR3 bases: TGTGCCAGCAGTGAGACGGAGATCGGAGTCTATGGCTACACCTTC. Its translation: CASSETEIGVYGYTF.

This clonotype was picked up many times. The CDR3: CAISDPNRDRALDEQFF. DNA for the CDR3: TGTGCCATCAGTGATCCTAACCGGGACAGGGCCCTGGATGAGCAGTTCTTC. The rearrangement links TRBV10-3 to TRBJ2-1; 9 bases are a match to TRBD1. The ends lost 3 bases at V and 8 bases at J; junction bases unmatched: 14. Germline CDR1 ENHRY, CDR2 SYGVKD. The CDR3 length is 17 residues.

This chain connects TRBV4-3 to TRBJ1-4; TRBD1 might be the D (5 bases). The V and J ends lost 2 bases and 8 bases respectively, with 27 bases between them. The V gene's germline CDR1 is LGHNA and CDR2 YSLEER. There are 19 residues in the CDR3. CDR3 DNA sequence: TGCGCCAGCAGCCAATTCGTGGCGTGGGGCAGGCGGTCAGGGGAAAAACTGTTTTTT. This translates into CASSQFVAWGRRSGEKLFF.

This clonotype was picked up many times. V usage is TRBV27 and J usage is TRBJ2-7; possible D gene TRBD1, 5 bases. The CDR3 runs to 15 residues. Per germline, CDR1 MNHEY and CDR2 SMNVEV (reference sequence). V was trimmed by 3 bases and J by 3 bases, leaving 15 bases between them. For the CDR3, the DNA is TGTGCCAGCAGTTTTCAACAGGCGGCCAGCTACGAGCAGTACTTC. As protein: CASSFQQAASYEQYF.

The rearrangement uses TRBV6-6 and TRBJ1-2; 7 bases map to TRBD1. The V gene end was trimmed by 7 bases and the J gene end by 2 bases; junction bases not matched to a gene: 16. The CDR3 is made up of 17 amino acids. Germline CDR1 MNHNY, CDR2 SVGAGI (reference sequence). CDR3 loop: CASTPPYPGQLNYGYTF. CDR3 sequence (DNA): TGTGCCAGCACTCCTCCTTACCCGGGACAGTTAAACTATGGCTACACCTTC.

This chain connects TRBV7-2 to TRBJ2-7; D perhaps matches TRBD1 (6 bases). This CDR3 is built from 13 residues. The V gene's germline CDR1 is SGHTA and CDR2 FQGNSA. V was cut by 5 bases and J by 4 bases, with 12 bases left in between. CDR3 protein: CASSIKGGYEQYF. CDR3 DNA: TGTGCCAGCAGCATCAAAGGGGGATACGAGCAGTACTTC.

This clonotype showed up many times. This chain connects TRBV7-2 to TRBJ2-1; 9 bases align to TRBD2. Germline V gene data show CDR1 as SGHTA and CDR2 as FQGNSA. J lost 8 bases, V lost 1 base, and 9 bases had no gene match. There are 16 residues in the CDR3. The CDR3, as DNA: TGTGCCAGCAGCTTAGTCACGGGACTAGCTTTGCATGAGCAGTTCTTC. This encodes CASSLVTGLALHEQFF.

The table lists this clonotype with a few counts. The chain employs TRBV5-5 and TRBJ1-4, with 7 bases that match TRBD1. CDR3 length: 17 amino acids. CDR1 SGHKS and CDR2 YYEKEE come from the germline V gene (reference sequence). V lost 4 bases and J lost 0; bases outside the gene matches: 9. The CDR3 spells CASSLAGTAATNEKLFF. The CDR3 nucleotides read TGTGCCAGCAGCCTAGCCGGGACAGCCGCAACTAATGAAAAACTGTTTTTT. The complete variable domain, with remaining parts taken from reference TRBV5-5 and TRBJ1-4, reads DAGVTQSPTHLIKTRGQQVTLRCSPISGHKSVSWYQQVLGQGPQFIFQYYEKEERGRGNFPDRFSARQFPNYSSELNVNALLLGDSALYLCASSLAGTAATNEKLFFGSGTQLSVL.

This clonotype was seen a handful of times. The rearrangement uses TRBV6-6 and TRBJ2-4; a possible D gene is TRBD1 (8 bases). Germline CDR1 MNHNY, CDR2 SVGAGI (reference sequence). CDR3 length: 14 residues. With 7 bases removed from V and 7 bases from J, the gap between germline ends came to 17 bases. CDR3 region: CASIQQGGGNIQYF. The DNA for the CDR3 is TGTGCCAGCATACAACAGGGGGGGGGGAACATTCAGTACTTC.

V and J are TRBV4-1 and TRBJ1-2; 7 nucleotides line up with TRBD1. CDR3 length: 15 amino acids. Germline V gene data show CDR1 as MGHRA and CDR2 as YSYEKL. Trimming cost V 4 bases and J 4 bases; bases outside gene matches: 9. The CDR3 region is CASSRITGAAYGYTF. CDR3 nucleotide sequence: TGCGCCAGCAGCCGAATCACAGGGGCGGCCTATGGCTACACCTTC.

This clonotype was observed at least ten times. The chain uses TRBV7-2 and TRBJ2-3; possibly TRBD2 for D (5 bases). The V end was cut by 5 bases, the J end by 0 bases, with 12 bases between. This CDR3 comprises 15 residues. Germline assignment: CDR1 SGHTA and CDR2 FQGNSA. CDR3 coding DNA: TGTGCCAGCAGCATAGAGGGAGCTAGCACAGATACGCAGTATTTT. It yields the protein CASSIEGASTDTQYF.

This clonotype showed up many times. This chain joins TRBV6-1 and TRBJ2-1; TRBD1 matches at 7 bases. This CDR3 comprises 14 residues. With V trimmed by 6 bases and J by 3 bases, 5 bases remained unmatched. The germline gives CDR1 MNHNS, CDR2 SASEGT. CDR3 sequence (DNA): TGTGCCAGCAGGGAACAGGGGTACTACAATGAGCAGTTCTTC. Its protein product is CASREQGYYNEQFF.

The table lists this clonotype with many counts. The V and J genes are TRBV7-2 and TRBJ2-7; D possibly uses TRBD1 or TRBD2 (5 bases each). Germline values: CDR1 SGHTA, CDR2 FQGNSA. The germline V and J ends were trimmed by 6 bases and 2 bases, with 17 bases remaining between them. This CDR3 spans 15 amino acids. The DNA of the CDR3 is TGTGCCAGCAGTCCCTGGGGGAGCTTGGCCTACGAGCAGTACTTC. Translating gives CASSPWGSLAYEQYF.

CDR3 bases: TGTGCCAGCACCCCTGTCGGGCTAGCTTCAGATACGCAGTATTTT. Translation gives CASTPVGLASDTQYF. This chain joins TRBV6-8 and TRBJ2-3; D is perhaps TRBD2 (5 bases). CDR3 length equals 15 residues. Germline CDR1 reads MNHGY; CDR2 reads SAAAGT. The V end was cut by 7 bases, the J end by 4 bases, with 18 bases between.

This clonotype was counted ten times or more. The V and J genes are TRBV12-3 or TRBV12-4 and TRBJ2-3; 8 bases map to TRBD2. This CDR3 spans 16 amino acids. Losses at the gene ends were 6 bases for V and 8 bases for J; bases not matched to a gene: 16. CDR3 nucleotides: TGTGCCAGCAGCCCTAATGCTGCGGGGGGCCCCCGTACGCAGTATTTT. This translates into CASSPNAAGGPRTQYF.

In its sample, this clonotype was seen a few times. The V and J genes are TRBV12-3 or TRBV12-4 and TRBJ2-7; D is possibly TRBD1 or TRBD2 (5 bases each). This CDR3 comprises 12 residues. Deletions cut 6 bases from V and 7 bases from J, with 13 bases between. The CDR3 spells CASRTGTREQYF. The CDR3 DNA sequence: TGTGCCAGCAGGACCGGGACGCGGGAGCAGTACTTC.

This clonotype was seen at least ten times. CDR3 in DNA: TGCAGTGCTCCATGGGGCAGCGGCGATACGCAGTATTTT. Translating gives CSAPWGSGDTQYF. The rearrangement uses TRBV20-1 and TRBJ2-3; D tentatively reads TRBD1 or TRBD2 (5 bases each). The germline CDR1 and CDR2 sequences are DFQATT and SNEGSKA (reference sequence). This CDR3 spans 13 amino acids. Trimming removed 5 bases from V and 6 bases from J, with 15 bases in between.

This clonotype came up many times. This chain joins TRBV20-1 and TRBJ2-7; 7 bases agree with TRBD1. With 6 bases clipped from V and 3 bases from J, the junction kept 14 bases outside the gene matches. This CDR3 region has 15 residues. Per germline, CDR1 DFQATT and CDR2 SNEGSKA (reference sequence). CDR3 DNA sequence: TGCAGTGCCGTACTACTCCGGGACAGCCTCTACGAGCAGTACTTC. Translation: CSAVLLRDSLYEQYF.

Regarding this clonotype: This may be a read error: a much more frequent sequence differs by one nucleotide. V is TRBV7-9 and J is TRBJ2-1; a weak D match, TRBD2 (6 bases). V was pared by 4 bases and J by 10 bases, with 17 bases between. The CDR3 totals 14 residues. Germline values: CDR1 SEHNR, CDR2 FQNEAQ (reference sequence). CDR3 in DNA: TGTGCCAGCAGCTCGACTGGCGGGGACGCCGAGCAGTTCTTC. This translates into CASSSTGGDAEQFF.

This clonotype occurred a few times. CDR3 in amino acids: CSARDSLMTSGKSYNEQFF. The CDR3 coding sequence is TGCAGTGCTAGAGATAGTTTGATGACCAGCGGGAAGTCCTACAATGAGCAGTTCTTC. The chain carries TRBV20-1 and TRBJ2-1, with 7 bases that match TRBD2. The length of the CDR3 is 19 residues. CDR1 and CDR2 from the germline V gene are DFQATT and SNEGSKA (reference sequence). With V trimmed by 0 bases and J by 1 base, 15 bases remained unmatched.